This T cell receptor beta chain was recorded in a study of blood T cell repertoires in COVID-19. Study background: Acute-phase and convalescent COVID-19 samples originated in the United States, Italy and Spain.

Patients of the Seattle cohort, enrolled during active infection, were followed longitudinally. In the original analysis: It was from reference gene primer amplification that nucleated cell counts were estimated. The protocol was immunoSEQ multiplex PCR, while the TCRdb copy is restricted to in-frame clones and leaves out a portion. V, J and clone size are taken as reported in that table, and D and trimming were inferred from the DNA itself. The table lists about 76,000 clones, more than 75% of them singletons, with roughly 11% in the top ten. The CDR3 totals 17 residues. In this sample, this clone turned up a few times.

The chain recombines TRBV21-1 with TRBJ2-2; TRBD2 is the table's D call, not checked against the DNA. TRBV21-1 is a listed pseudogene. Sequenced sample: peripheral blood. The clonotype comes from a man in his 60s with COVID-19, enrolled during active disease. The CDR3 reads CASSYSSGGPGSGELFF. CDR3 bases: TGTGCCAGCAGCTATTCTAGCGGGGGGCCCGGGTCCGGGGAGCTGTTTTTT.